This T cell receptor beta chain was recorded in a study of PD-L1 blockade in urothelial cancer. This CDR3 has 15 amino acids. The germline V gene encodes CDR1 MDHEN and CDR2 SYDVKM. V lost 7 bases, J lost 2 bases, and 8 bases stayed unmatched. Produced via immunoSEQ multiplex PCR; TCRdb's table is partial and in-frame only. In the table there are around 92,000 clones, roughly 90% of which are singletons. Sample time point: pretreatment peripheral blood. The source material was PBMCs, sampled around atezolizumab (anti-PD-L1) treatment. This chain uses TRBV28 with TRBJ1-5; 7 positions agree with TRBD1. The source is an elderly woman with urothelial cancer. CDR3 sequence: CASTPRTGGNQPQHF. The DNA for the CDR3 is TGTGCCAGCACCCCACGAACAGGGGGCAATCAGCCCCAGCATTTT.